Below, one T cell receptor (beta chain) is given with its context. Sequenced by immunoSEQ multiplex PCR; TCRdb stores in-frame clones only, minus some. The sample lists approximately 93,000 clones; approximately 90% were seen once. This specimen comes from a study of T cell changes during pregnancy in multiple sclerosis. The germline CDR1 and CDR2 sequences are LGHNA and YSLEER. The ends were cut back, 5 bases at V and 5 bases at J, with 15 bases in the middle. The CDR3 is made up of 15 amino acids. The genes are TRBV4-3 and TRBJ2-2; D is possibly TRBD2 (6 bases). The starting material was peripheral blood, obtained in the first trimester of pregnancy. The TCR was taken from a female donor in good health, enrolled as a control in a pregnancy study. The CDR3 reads CASSAGHRGTGELFF. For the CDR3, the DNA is TGCGCCAGCAGCGCAGGGCATCGGGGGACCGGGGAGCTGTTTTTT.